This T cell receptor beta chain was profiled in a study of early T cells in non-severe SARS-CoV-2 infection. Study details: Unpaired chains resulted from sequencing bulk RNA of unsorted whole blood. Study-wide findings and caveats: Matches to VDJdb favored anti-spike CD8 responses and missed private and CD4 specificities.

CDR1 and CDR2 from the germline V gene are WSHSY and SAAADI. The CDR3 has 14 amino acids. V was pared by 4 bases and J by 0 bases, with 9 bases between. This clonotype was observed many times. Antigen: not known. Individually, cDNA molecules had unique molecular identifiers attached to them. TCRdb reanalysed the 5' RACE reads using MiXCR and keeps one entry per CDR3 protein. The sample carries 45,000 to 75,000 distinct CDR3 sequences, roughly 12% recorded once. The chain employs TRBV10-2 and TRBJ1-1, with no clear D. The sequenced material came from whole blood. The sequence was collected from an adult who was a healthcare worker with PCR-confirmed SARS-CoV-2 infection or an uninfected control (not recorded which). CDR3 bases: TGCGCCAGCAGTGTTTTCGGTATGAACACTGAAGCTTTCTTT. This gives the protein CASSVFGMNTEAFF.